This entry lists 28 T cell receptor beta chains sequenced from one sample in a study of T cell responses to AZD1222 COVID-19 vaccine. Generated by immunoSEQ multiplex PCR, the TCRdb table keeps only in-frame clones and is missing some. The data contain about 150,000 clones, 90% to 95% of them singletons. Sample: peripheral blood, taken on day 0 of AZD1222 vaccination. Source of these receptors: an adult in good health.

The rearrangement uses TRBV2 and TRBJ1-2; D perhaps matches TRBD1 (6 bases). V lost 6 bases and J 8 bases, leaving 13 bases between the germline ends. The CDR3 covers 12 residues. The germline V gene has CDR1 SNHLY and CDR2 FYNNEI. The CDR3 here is CASSREGGGYTF. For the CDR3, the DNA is TGTGCCAGCAGCCGCGAGGGGGGAGGCTACACCTTC.

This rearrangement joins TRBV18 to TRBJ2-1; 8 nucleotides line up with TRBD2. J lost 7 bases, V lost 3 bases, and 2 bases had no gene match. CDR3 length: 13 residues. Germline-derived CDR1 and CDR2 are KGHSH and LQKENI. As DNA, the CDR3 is TGTGCCAGCTCACCCGGCGGGGGGAATGAGCAGTTCTTC. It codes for CASSPGGGNEQFF.

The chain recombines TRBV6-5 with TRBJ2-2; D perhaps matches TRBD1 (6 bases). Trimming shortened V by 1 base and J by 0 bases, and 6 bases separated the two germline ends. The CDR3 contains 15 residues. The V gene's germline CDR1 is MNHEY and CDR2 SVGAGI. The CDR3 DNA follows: TGTGCCAGCAGTTACTACAGGGCGAACACCGGGGAGCTGTTTTTT. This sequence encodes CASSYYRANTGELFF.

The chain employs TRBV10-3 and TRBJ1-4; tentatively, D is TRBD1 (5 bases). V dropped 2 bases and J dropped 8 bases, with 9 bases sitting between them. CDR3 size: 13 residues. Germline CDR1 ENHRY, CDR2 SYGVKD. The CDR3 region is CAISEGAGEKLFF. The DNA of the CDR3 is TGTGCCATCAGTGAGGGGGCGGGAGAAAAACTGTTTTTT.

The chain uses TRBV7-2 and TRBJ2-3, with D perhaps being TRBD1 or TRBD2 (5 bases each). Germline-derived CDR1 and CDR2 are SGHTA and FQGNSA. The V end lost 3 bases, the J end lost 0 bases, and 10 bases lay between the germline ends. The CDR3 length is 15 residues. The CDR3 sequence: CASSFQWGSTDTQYF. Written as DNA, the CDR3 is TGTGCCAGCAGCTTCCAATGGGGGAGCACAGATACGCAGTATTTT.

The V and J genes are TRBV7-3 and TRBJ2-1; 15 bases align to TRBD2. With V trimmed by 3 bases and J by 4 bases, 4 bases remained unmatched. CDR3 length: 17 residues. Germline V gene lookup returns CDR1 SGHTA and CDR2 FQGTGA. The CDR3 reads CASSLGLAGGVYNEQFF. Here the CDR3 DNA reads TGTGCCAGCAGCTTGGGACTAGCGGGAGGAGTGTACAATGAGCAGTTCTTC.

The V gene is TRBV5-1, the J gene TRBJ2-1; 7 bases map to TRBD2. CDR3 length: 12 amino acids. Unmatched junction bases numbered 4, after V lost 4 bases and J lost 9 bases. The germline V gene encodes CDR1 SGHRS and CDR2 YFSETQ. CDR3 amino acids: CASSPVAGEQFF. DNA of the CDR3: TGCGCCAGCAGCCCTGTAGCGGGTGAGCAGTTCTTC. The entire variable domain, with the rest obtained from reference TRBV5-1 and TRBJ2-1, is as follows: KAGVTQTPRYLIKTRGQQVTLSCSPISGHRSVSWYQQTPGQGLQFLFEYFSETQRNKGNFPGRFSGRQFSNSRSEMNVSTLELGDSALYLCASSPVAGEQFFGPGTRLTVL.

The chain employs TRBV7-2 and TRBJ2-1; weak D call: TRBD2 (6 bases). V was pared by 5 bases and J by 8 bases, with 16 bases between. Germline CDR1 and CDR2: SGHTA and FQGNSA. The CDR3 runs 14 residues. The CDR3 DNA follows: TGTGCCAGCAGCACATACTTAGCTAGCGATGAGCAGTTCTTC. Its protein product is CASSTYLASDEQFF.

The CDR3 nucleotides read TGTGCCTGGAGTAGGGGAGGGGGCTACACCTTC. It codes for CAWSRGGGYTF. The chain carries TRBV30 and TRBJ1-2; TRBD1 is a possible D gene (5 bases). This CDR3 region has 11 residues. V lost 2 bases and J lost 8, with 9 bases in between. The germline CDR1 and CDR2 sequences are GTSNPN and SVGIG (reference sequence).

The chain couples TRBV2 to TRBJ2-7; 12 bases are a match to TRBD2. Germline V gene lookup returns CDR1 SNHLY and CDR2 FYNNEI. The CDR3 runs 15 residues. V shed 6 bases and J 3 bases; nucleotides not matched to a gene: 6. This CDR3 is CASSNPSGRDYEQYV. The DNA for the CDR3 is TGTGCCAGCAGCAATCCTAGCGGGAGGGACTACGAGCAGTACGTC.

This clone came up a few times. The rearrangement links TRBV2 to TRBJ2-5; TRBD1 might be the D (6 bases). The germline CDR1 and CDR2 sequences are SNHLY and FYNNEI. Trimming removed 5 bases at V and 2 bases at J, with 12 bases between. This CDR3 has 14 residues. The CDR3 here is CASSYQGGQETQYF. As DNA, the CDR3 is TGTGCCAGCAGTTATCAAGGGGGTCAAGAGACCCAGTACTTC.

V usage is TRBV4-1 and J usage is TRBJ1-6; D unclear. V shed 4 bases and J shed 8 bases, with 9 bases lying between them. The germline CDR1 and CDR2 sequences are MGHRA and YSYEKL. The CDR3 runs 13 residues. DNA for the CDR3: TGCGCCAGCAGCCTCCAGGTGGATTCACCCCTCCACTTT. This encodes CASSLQVDSPLHF.

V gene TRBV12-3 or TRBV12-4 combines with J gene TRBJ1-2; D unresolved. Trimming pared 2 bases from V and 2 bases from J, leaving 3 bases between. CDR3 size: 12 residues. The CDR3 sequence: CASSLSNYGYTF. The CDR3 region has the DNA TGTGCCAGCAGTTTAAGCAACTATGGCTACACCTTC.

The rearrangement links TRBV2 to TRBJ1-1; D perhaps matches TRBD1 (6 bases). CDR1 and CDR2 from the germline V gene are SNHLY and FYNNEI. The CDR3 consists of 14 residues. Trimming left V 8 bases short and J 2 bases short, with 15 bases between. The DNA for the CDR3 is TGTGCCAGCGGCGCACAGGGACTAAACACTGAAGCTTTCTTT. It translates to CASGAQGLNTEAFF.

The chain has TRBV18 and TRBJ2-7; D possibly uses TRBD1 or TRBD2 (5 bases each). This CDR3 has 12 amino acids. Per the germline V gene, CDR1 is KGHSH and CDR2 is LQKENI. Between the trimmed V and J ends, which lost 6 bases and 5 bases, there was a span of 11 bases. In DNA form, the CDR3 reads TGTGCCAGCTCGAGGGGTCTGAACGAGCAGTACGTC. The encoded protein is CASSRGLNEQYV.

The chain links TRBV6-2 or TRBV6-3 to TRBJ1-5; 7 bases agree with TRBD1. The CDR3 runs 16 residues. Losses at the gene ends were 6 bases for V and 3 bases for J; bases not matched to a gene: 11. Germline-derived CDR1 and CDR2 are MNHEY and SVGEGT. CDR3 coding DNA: TGTGCCAGCAGCATCAGGGACAGAGCTTACAATCAGCCCCAGCATTTT. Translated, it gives CASSIRDRAYNQPQHF.

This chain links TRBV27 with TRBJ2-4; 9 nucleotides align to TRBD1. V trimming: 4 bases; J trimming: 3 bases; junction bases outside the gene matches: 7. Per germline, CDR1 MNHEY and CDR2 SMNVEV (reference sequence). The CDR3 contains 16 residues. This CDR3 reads CASSSPRTGDKNIQYF. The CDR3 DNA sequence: TGTGCCAGCAGTTCCCCCCGGACAGGGGACAAAAACATTCAGTACTTC.

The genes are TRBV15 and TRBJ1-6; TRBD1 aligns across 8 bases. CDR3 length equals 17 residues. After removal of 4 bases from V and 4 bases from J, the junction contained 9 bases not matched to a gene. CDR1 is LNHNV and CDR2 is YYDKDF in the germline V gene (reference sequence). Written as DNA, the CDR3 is TGTGCCACCAGCAACGCACAGGGGGGGATATATAATTCACCCCTCCACTTT. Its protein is CATSNAQGGIYNSPLHF.

CDR3 nucleotide sequence: TGTGCCAGCAGCTTAGACGGGGACAGGTCTAGGGAACTGTTTTTT. It encodes CASSLDGDRSRELFF. V and J are TRBV11-2 and TRBJ1-4; 8 nucleotides align to TRBD1. Germline CDR1 SGHAT, CDR2 FQNNGV. Trimming took 0 bases from V and 12 from J; bases not matched to a gene: 9. The CDR3 runs to 15 residues.

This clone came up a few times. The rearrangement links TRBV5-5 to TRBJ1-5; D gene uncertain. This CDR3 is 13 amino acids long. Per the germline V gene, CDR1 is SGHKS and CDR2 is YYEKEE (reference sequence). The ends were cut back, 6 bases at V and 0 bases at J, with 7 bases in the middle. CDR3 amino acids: CASMRGSNQPQHF. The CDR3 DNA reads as TGTGCCAGCATGCGGGGTAGCAATCAGCCCCAGCATTTT.

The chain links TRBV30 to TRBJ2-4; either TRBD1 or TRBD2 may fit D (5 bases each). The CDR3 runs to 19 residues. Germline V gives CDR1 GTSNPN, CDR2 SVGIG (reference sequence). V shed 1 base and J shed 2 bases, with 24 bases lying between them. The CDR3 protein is CAWSAPGCGGDLPKNIQYF. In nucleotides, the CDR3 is TGTGCCTGGAGTGCCCCAGGTTGTGGGGGTGATTTGCCCAAAAACATTCAGTACTTC.

The CDR3 DNA reads as TGTGCCAGTAGTATACTAGCGGGCGGGGCTTACAATGAGCAGTTCTTC. This encodes CASSILAGGAYNEQFF. The chain joins TRBV19 to TRBJ2-1; 8 bases map to TRBD2. J was trimmed by 4 bases and V by 2 bases; bases with no gene match: 7. The CDR3 has 16 residues. Germline lookup yields CDR1 LNHDA and CDR2 SQIVND (reference sequence).

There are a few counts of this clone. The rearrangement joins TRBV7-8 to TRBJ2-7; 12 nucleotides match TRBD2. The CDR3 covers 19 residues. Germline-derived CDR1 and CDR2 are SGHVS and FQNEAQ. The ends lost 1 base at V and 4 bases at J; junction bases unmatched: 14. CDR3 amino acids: CASSLGGVIGLAGRYEQYV. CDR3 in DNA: TGTGCCAGCAGCTTAGGCGGGGTGATAGGACTAGCGGGACGGTACGAGCAGTACGTC.

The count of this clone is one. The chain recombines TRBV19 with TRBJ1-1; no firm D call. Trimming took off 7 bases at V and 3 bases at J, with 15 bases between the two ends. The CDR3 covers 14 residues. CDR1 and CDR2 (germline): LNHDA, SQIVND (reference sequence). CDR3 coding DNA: TGTGCCAGTATTCTGGACCTAAAGGACACTGAAGCTTTCTTT. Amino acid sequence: CASILDLKDTEAFF.

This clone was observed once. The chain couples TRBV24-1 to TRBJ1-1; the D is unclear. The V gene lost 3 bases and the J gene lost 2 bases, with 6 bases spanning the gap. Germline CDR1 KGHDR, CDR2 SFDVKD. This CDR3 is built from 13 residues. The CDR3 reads CATSDGVNTEAFF. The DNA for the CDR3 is TGTGCCACCAGTGATGGGGTCAACACTGAAGCTTTCTTT.

In nucleotides, the CDR3 is TGTGCCAGTAGGGACAGGGAGAACACTGAAGCTTTCTTT. This encodes CASRDRENTEAFF. The rearrangement links TRBV19 to TRBJ1-1; 8 bases align to TRBD1. CDR1 LNHDA and CDR2 SQIVND come from the germline V gene (reference sequence). CDR3 size: 13 residues. V shed 6 bases, J shed 1 base, and the junction held 1 base outside the gene matches.

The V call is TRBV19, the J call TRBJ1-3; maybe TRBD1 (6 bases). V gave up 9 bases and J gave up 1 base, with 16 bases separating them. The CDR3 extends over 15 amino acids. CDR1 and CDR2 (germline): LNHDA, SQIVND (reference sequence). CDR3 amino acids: CASEQGFESGNTIYF. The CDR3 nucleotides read TGTGCCAGCGAACAGGGTTTCGAGTCTGGAAACACCATATATTTT.

In nucleotides, the CDR3 is TGTGCCAGCAGCTTAGGGCTAGCGGGAGGAACTGAGCAGTTCTTC. Amino acid sequence: CASSLGLAGGTEQFF. The chain joins TRBV7-3 to TRBJ2-1; TRBD2 agrees at 11 bases. The CDR3 is made up of 15 amino acids. The junction had 6 bases not matched to a gene; V was cut back by 2 bases and J by 9 bases. Looked up from germline, CDR1 is SGHTA and CDR2 is FQGTGA.